This T cell receptor beta chain was recovered during a study of blood T cell repertoires in COVID-19. Study information: The origin of the acute and convalescent COVID-19 samples was the United States, Italy and Spain. The analysed material was cDNA or gDNA that came from T cells, B-cell-depleted T cells, or PBMCs.

This CDR3 is built from 16 residues. J lost 5 bases, V lost 4 bases, and 9 bases had no gene match. Germline CDR1 is MNHGY and CDR2 is SVAAGI. The method was immunoSEQ multiplex PCR; TCRdb's version includes in-frame clones alone and lacks a portion of them. The sample consists of over 50,000 clones, about three quarters of them appearing once. The chain combines TRBV6-9 with TRBJ2-1; 9 bases match TRBD2. This receptor was taken from a human donor with active or convalescent COVID-19. The donor label of this sample is uncertain. Sequencing was performed on peripheral blood. The CDR3 DNA is TGTGCCAGCAGTTTAGTAGAGCGGGAGGTCGACAATGAGCAGTTCTTC. Protein product: CASSLVEREVDNEQFF.